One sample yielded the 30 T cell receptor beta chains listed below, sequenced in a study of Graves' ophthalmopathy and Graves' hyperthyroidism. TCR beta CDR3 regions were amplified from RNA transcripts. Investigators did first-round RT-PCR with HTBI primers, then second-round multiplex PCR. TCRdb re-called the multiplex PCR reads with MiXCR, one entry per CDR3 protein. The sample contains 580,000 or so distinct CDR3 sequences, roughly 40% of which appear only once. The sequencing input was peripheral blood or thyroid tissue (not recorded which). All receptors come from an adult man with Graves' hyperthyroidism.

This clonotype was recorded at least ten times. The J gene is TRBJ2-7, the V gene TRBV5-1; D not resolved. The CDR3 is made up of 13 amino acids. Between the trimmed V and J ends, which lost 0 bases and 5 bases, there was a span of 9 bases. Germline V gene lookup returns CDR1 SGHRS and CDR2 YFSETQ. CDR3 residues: CASSLAGLNEQYF. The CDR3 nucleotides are TGCGCCAGCAGCTTGGCTGGGCTCAACGAGCAGTACTTC.

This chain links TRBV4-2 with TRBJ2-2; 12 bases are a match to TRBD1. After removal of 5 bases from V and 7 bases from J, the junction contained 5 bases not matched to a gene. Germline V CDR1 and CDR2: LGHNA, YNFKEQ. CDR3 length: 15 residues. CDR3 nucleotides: TGTGCCAGCAGCGAGGGACAGGGGGCTGACGGGGAGCTGTTTTTT. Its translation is CASSEGQGADGELFF.

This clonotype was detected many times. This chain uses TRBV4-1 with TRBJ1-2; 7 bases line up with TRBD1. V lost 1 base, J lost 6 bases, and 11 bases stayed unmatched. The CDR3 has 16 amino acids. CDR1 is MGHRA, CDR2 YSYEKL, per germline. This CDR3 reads CASSQVQTGSEDGYTF. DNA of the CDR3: TGCGCCAGCAGCCAAGTCCAGACAGGGTCTGAGGATGGCTACACCTTC.

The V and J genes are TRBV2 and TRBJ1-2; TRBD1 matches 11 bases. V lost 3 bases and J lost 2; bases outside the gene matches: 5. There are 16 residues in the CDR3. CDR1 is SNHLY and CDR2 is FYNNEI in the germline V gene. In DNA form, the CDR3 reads TGTGCCAGCAGTGATTCGGGACAGGGGGTCAACTATGGCTACACCTTC. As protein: CASSDSGQGVNYGYTF.

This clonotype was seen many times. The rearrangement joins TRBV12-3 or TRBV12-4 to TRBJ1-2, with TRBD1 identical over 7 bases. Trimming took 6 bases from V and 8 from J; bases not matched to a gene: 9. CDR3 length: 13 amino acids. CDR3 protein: CASSRDRVRGYTF. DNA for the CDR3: TGTGCCAGCAGCCGCGACAGGGTTAGGGGCTACACCTTC.

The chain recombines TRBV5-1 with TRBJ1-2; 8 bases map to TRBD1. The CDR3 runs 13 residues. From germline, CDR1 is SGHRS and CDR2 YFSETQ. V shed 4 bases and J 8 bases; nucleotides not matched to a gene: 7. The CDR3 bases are TGCGCCAGCAGCGACAGGGGCTTCTACGGCTACACCTTC. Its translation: CASSDRGFYGYTF.

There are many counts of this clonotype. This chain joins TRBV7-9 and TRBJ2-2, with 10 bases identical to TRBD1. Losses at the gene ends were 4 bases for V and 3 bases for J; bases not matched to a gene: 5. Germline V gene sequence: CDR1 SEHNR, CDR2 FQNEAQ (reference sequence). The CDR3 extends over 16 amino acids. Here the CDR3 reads CASSWRQGADTGELFF. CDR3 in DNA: TGTGCCAGCAGCTGGAGACAGGGGGCAGACACCGGGGAGCTGTTTTTT.

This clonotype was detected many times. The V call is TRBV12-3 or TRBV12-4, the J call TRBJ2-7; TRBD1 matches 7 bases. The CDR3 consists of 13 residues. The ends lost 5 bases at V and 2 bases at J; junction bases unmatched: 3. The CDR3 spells CASSVQGAYEQYF. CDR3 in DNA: TGTGCCAGCAGTGTGCAGGGGGCCTACGAGCAGTACTTC.

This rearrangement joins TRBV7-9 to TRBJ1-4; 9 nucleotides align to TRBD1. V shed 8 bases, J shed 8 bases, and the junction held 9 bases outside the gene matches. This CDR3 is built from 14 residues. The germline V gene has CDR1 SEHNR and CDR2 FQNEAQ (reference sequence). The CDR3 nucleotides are TGTGCCAGCGTGGCCGGGACAGGGAGGGAAAAACTGTTTTTT. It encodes CASVAGTGREKLFF.

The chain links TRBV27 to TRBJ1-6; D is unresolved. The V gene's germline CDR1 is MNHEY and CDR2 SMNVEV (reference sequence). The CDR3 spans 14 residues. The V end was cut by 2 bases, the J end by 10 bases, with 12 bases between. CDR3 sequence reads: CASSLQWVRSPLHF. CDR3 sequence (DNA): TGTGCCAGCAGTTTACAATGGGTACGGTCACCCCTCCACTTT.

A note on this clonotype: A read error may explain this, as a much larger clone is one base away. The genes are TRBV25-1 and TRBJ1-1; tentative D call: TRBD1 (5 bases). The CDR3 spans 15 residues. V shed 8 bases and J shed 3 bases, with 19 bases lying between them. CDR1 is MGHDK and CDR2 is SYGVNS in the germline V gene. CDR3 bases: TGTGCCAGCGGCCACCCGCGAGGGGAAGACACTGAAGCTTTCTTT. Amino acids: CASGHPRGEDTEAFF.

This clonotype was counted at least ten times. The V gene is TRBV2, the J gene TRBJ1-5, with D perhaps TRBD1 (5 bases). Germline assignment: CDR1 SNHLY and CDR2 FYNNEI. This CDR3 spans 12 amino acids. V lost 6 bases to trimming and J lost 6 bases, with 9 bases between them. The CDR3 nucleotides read TGTGCCAGCAGCAGGGAAGGTCAGCCCCAGCATTTT. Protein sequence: CASSREGQPQHF.

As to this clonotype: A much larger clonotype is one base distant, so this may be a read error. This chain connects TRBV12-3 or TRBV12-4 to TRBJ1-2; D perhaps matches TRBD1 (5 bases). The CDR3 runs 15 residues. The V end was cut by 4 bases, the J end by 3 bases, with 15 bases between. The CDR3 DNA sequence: TGTGCCAGCAGTTCGGTAGGACGGGGGTACTATGGCTACACCTTC. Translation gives CASSSVGRGYYGYTF.

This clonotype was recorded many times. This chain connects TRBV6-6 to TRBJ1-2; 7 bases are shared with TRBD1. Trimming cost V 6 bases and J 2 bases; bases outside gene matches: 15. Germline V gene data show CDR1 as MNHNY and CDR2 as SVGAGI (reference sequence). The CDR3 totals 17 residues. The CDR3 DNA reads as TGTGCCAGCAGCCAAGACAGGGCTTACCACATAAACTATGGCTACACCTTC. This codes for CASSQDRAYHINYGYTF.

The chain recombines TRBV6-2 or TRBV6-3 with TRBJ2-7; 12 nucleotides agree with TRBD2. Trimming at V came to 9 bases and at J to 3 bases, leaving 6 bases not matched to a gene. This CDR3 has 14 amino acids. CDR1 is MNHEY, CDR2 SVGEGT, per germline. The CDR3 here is CASSGLAGHYEQYF. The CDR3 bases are TGTGCCAGTAGCGGACTAGCGGGACACTACGAGCAGTACTTC.

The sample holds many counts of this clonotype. CDR3 DNA: TGTGCCAGTCAGGACAGGCGAATCGATAGCAATCAGCCCCAGCATTTT. Translated, it gives CASQDRRIDSNQPQHF. The chain joins TRBV2 to TRBJ1-5; 7 bases fit TRBD1. J gave up 0 bases and V 9 bases, and 11 bases lay outside the gene matches. The CDR3 runs to 16 residues. Per germline, CDR1 SNHLY and CDR2 FYNNEI.

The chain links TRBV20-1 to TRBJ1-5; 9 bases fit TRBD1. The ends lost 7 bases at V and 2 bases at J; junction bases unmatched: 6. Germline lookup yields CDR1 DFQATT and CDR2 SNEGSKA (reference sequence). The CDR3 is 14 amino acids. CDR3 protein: CSVMTGGRNQPQHF. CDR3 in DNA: TGCAGTGTTATGACAGGGGGGCGCAATCAGCCCCAGCATTTT.

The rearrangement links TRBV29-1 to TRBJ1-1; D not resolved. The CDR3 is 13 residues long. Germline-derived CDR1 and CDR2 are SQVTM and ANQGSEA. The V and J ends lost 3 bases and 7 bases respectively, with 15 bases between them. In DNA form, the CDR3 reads TGCAGCGTTGACGGGAGAGGGTACAATGAAGCTTTCTTT. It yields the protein CSVDGRGYNEAFF.

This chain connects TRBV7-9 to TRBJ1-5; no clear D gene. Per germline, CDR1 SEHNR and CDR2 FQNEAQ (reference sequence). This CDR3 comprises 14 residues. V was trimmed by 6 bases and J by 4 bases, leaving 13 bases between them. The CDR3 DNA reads TGTGCCAGCAGTTATGGTAACGGGAATCAGCCCCAGCATTTT. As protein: CASSYGNGNQPQHF.

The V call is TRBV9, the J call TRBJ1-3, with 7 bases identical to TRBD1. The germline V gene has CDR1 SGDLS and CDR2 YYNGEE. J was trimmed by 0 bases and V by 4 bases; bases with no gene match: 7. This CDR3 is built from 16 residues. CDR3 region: CASSQFDRASGNTIYF. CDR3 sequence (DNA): TGTGCCAGCAGCCAGTTCGACAGGGCCTCTGGAAACACCATATATTTT.

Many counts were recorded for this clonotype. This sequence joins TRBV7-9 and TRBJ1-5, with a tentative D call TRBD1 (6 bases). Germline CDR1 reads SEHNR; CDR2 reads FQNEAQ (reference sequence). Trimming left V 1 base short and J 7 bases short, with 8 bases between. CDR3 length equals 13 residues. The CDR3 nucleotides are TGTGCCAGCAGCTTAGACAGGGCACAGCCCCAGCATTTT. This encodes CASSLDRAQPQHF.

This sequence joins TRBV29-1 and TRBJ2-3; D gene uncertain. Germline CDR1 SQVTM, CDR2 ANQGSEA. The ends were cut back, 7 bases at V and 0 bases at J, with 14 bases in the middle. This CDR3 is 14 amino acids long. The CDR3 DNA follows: TGCAGCGCAGACACTTTCTCTAGCACAGATACGCAGTATTTT. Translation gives CSADTFSSTDTQYF.

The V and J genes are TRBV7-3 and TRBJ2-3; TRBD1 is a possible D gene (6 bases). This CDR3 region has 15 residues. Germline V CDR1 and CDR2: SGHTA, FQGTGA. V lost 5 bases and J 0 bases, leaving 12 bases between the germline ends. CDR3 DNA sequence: TGTGCCAGCAGCCGTTACAGGGCCAGCACAGATACGCAGTATTTT. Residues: CASSRYRASTDTQYF.

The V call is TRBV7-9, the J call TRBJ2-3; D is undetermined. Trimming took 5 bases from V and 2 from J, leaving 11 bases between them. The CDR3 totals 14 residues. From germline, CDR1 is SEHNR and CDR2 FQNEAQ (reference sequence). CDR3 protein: CASSQTSPTDTQYF. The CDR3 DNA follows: TGTGCCAGCAGCCAAACGAGCCCCACAGATACGCAGTATTTT. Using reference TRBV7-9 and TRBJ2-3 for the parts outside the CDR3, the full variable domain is DTGVSQNPRHKITKRGQNVTFRCDPISEHNRLYWYRQTLGQGPEFLTYFQNEAQLEKSRLLSDRFSAERPKGSFSTLEIQRTEQGDSAMYLCASSQTSPTDTQYFGPGTRLTVL.

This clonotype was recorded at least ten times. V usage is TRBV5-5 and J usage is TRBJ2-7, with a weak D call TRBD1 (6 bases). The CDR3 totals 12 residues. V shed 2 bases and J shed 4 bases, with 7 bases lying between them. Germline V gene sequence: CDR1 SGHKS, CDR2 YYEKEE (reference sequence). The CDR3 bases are TGTGCCAGCAGCTTCAGGGGATACGAGCAGTACTTC. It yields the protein CASSFRGYEQYF. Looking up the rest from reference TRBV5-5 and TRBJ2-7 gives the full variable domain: DAGVTQSPTHLIKTRGQQVTLRCSPISGHKSVSWYQQVLGQGPQFIFQYYEKEERGRGNFPDRFSARQFPNYSSELNVNALLLGDSALYLCASSFRGYEQYFGPGTRLTVT.

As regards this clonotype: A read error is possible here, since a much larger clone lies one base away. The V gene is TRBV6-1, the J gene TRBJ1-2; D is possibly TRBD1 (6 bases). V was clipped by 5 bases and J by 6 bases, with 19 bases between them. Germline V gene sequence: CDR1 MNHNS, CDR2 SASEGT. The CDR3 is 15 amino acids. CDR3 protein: CASSKRYAGDDGYTF. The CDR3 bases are TGTGCCAGCAGTAAGAGATACGCAGGGGACGATGGCTACACCTTC.

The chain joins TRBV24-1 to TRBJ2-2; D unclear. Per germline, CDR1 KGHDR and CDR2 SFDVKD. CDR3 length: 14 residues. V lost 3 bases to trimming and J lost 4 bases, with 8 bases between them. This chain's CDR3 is CATSDLRPTGELFF. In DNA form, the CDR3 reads TGTGCCACCAGTGATCTCCGACCCACCGGGGAGCTGTTTTTT.

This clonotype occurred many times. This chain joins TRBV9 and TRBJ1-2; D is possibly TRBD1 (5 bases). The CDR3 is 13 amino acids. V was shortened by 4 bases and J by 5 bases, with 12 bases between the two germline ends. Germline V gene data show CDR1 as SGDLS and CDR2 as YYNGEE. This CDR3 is CASSPVQGYGYTF. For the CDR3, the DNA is TGTGCCAGCAGCCCCGTTCAGGGATATGGCTACACCTTC. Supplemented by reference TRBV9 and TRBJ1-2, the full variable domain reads DSGVTQTPKHLITATGQRVTLRCSPRSGDLSVYWYQQSLDQGLQFLIQYYNGEERAKGNILERFSAQQFPDLHSELNLSSLELGDSALYFCASSPVQGYGYTFGSGTRLTVV.

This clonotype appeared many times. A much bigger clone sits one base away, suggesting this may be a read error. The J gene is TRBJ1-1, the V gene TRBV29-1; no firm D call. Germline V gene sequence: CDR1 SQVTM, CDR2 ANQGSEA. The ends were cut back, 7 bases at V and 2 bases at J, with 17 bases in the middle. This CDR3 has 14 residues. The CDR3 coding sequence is TGCAGCGCTGGATTCGTGGGCGGTAACACTGAAGCTTTCTTT. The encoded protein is CSAGFVGGNTEAFF.

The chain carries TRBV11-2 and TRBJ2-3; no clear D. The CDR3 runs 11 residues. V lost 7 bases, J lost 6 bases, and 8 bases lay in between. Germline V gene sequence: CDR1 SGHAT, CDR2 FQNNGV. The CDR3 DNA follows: TGTGCCAGCACACCACAGGATACGCAGTATTTT. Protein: CASTPQDTQYF.